This paragraph reports one T cell receptor beta chain. Its antigen is unidentified. Clones were read by immunoSEQ multiplex PCR, and TCRdb kept only the in-frame ones, dropping some. Here the sample spans over 15,000 clones, 65% to 80% being singletons. The germline V gene has CDR1 MNHNS and CDR2 SASEGT. The CDR3 consists of 14 residues. V lost 1 base and J 2 bases, leaving 9 bases between the germline ends. These data belong to a study of T cell responses to AZD1222 COVID-19 vaccine. Broader study findings: White British donors predominated, females outnumbered males, and clonal diversity was possibly underestimated.

Pooled together were second doses at about 4 or about 12 weeks. This specimen was peripheral blood, taken 28 days after the second AZD1222 dose. V usage is TRBV6-1 and J usage is TRBJ2-7, with D unresolved. The TCR originated in an adult who received the AZD1222 COVID-19 vaccine. CDR3 nucleotide sequence: TGTGCCAGCAGTGAAGGGCTGCTGACCTACGAGCAGTACTTC. This encodes CASSEGLLTYEQYF.